This T cell receptor beta chain was observed in a study of blood T cell repertoires in COVID-19. Study-wide background: Material from acute and convalescent COVID-19 was sourced from the United States, Italy and Spain.

Per the original data handling: The assay estimated nucleated cells by amplifying reference gene primers. The method was immunoSEQ multiplex PCR; TCRdb's version includes in-frame clones alone and lacks a portion of them. The DNA was the basis for D and trimming; V, J and clone size are from that table. Here the sample spans 230,000 or so clones, more than 75% being singletons. This CDR3 comprises 15 residues. CDR1 and CDR2 (germline): MNHEY, SVGAGI. The germline V and J ends were trimmed by 4 bases and 4 bases, with 11 bases remaining between them. This sequence originates from a woman aged 50 to 65 who had been exposed to COVID-19. Sequenced material: PBMCs or T cells enriched from blood (not recorded which). The J gene is TRBJ1-6, the V gene TRBV6-5; the D is unclear. The CDR3 loop reads CASSSPQLYNSPLHF. As DNA, the CDR3 is TGTGCCAGCAGTTCCCCACAGCTGTATAATTCACCCCTCCACTTT.